Shown below are 16 T cell receptor beta chains from a single sample sequenced in a study of shared clonotypes between healthy human individuals. Some clones are missing from TCRdb's copy, which holds only in-frame ones; the method was immunoSEQ multiplex PCR. The top ten hold more than 1.5% of the sample, which has about 2.1 million clones, approximately 92% seen once. Terminally differentiated effector memory CD45RA+ cells were excluded from the naive CD8 cells, which were CD45RO-negative and positively selected for CCR7. Sequenced material: naive CD8+ T cells from PBMCs. The receptors come from a young man in good health. Some clones in this sample may be carry-over from other donors' samples.

Only one count was recorded for this clone. This chain uses TRBV6-1 with TRBJ2-1; 11 bases match TRBD2. V gave up 4 bases and J gave up 1 base; unmatched junction bases: 9. CDR3 size: 18 residues. In germline, CDR1 is MNHNS, CDR2 SASEGT. CDR3 coding DNA: TGTGCCAGCAGTGTGAAACGGACTAGCGGGTCATCCTACAATGAGCAGTTCTTC. Its translation is CASSVKRTSGSSYNEQFF.

This clone was counted only a few times. In DNA, the CDR3 is TGCGCCAGCACGTGGACGGAGAACACTGAAGCTTTCTTT. It yields the protein CASTWTENTEAFF. The genes are TRBV10-2 and TRBJ1-1; D not resolved. The CDR3 has 13 amino acids. Germline CDR1 WSHSY, CDR2 SAAADI. Trimming removed 7 bases from V and 1 base from J, with 10 bases in between.

This clone was picked up one time. The J gene is TRBJ1-2, the V gene TRBV29-1, with 8 bases aligning to TRBD1. The trim removed 3 bases at V and 3 bases at J, leaving 3 bases unmatched. The CDR3 totals 13 residues. Germline lookup yields CDR1 SQVTM and CDR2 ANQGSEA. The CDR3 nucleotides are TGCAGCGTTGACCCAGGGGGCTACTATGGCTACACCTTC. This translates into CSVDPGGYYGYTF. The full variable domain, with the rest looked up from reference TRBV29-1 and TRBJ1-2, is SAVISQKPSRDICQRGTSLTIQCQVDSQVTMMFWYRQQPGQSLTLIATANQGSEATYESGFVIDKFPISRPNLTFSTLTVSNMSPEDSSIYLCSVDPGGYYGYTFGSGTRLTVV.

The chain joins TRBV27 to TRBJ2-2, with no clear D. Germline-derived CDR1 and CDR2 are MNHEY and SMNVEV (reference sequence). This CDR3 region has 15 residues. V was clipped by 9 bases and J by 7 bases, with 21 bases between them. The CDR3 reads CASSTSKWLVGELFF. Here the CDR3 DNA reads TGTGCCAGTTCCACCTCCAAGTGGCTCGTCGGGGAGCTGTTTTTT.

This chain connects TRBV2 to TRBJ2-5, with 8 positions matching TRBD2. The trim removed 8 bases at V and 5 bases at J, leaving 13 bases unmatched. Per germline, CDR1 SNHLY and CDR2 FYNNEI. The CDR3 is made up of 15 amino acids. The DNA for the CDR3 is TGTGCCAGCCGGTCCGGGAGGGCCTTCGGGGAGACCCAGTACTTC. It translates to CASRSGRAFGETQYF.

The J gene is TRBJ2-3, the V gene TRBV4-3; D gene unclear. Trimming took 1 base from V and 7 from J, leaving 15 bases between them. CDR3 length equals 15 residues. Looked up from germline, CDR1 is LGHNA and CDR2 is YSLEER. The DNA of the CDR3 is TGCGCCAGCAGCCAAGGTTCTGGACCAGAAAATACGCAGTATTTT. Amino acids: CASSQGSGPENTQYF.

The table lists this clone with a count of one. The chain recombines TRBV9 with TRBJ2-7; maybe TRBD1 (6 bases). The V and J ends lost 4 bases and 1 base respectively, with 18 bases between them. Per the germline V gene, CDR1 is SGDLS and CDR2 is YYNGEE. The CDR3 runs 16 residues. The CDR3 nucleotides are TGTGCCAGCAGCCTCTCTCCACAGGGCGGGTCCTACGAGCAGTACTTC. It encodes CASSLSPQGGSYEQYF.

The chain employs TRBV6-5 and TRBJ2-2; weak D call: TRBD1 (5 bases). V was cut by 5 bases and J by 7 bases, with 17 bases left in between. Looked up from germline, CDR1 is MNHEY and CDR2 is SVGAGI. This CDR3 spans 15 amino acids. CDR3 DNA: TGTGCCAGCAGTGGAATTAACAGGTCCAGCGGGGAGCTGTTTTTT. Protein sequence: CASSGINRSSGELFF.

The chain combines TRBV5-1 with TRBJ2-3; D remains ambiguous. Trimming took 6 bases from V and 0 from J, leaving 14 bases between them. This CDR3 has 15 residues. CDR1 is SGHRS, CDR2 YFSETQ, per germline. The CDR3 loop is CASNPGQSSTDTQYF. In DNA form, the CDR3 reads TGCGCCAGCAACCCCGGTCAAAGTAGCACAGATACGCAGTATTTT.

The chain uses TRBV15 and TRBJ1-2; unclear D gene. The V end was cut by 6 bases, the J end by 3 bases, with 11 bases between. The germline V gene has CDR1 LNHNV and CDR2 YYDKDF (reference sequence). There are 13 residues in the CDR3. The CDR3 region is CATREGTDYGYTF. For the CDR3, the DNA is TGTGCCACCAGGGAGGGAACGGACTATGGCTACACCTTC.

V is TRBV27 and J is TRBJ2-1, with 10 bases aligning to TRBD1. This CDR3 region has 13 residues. The V and J ends lost 7 bases and 7 bases, in that order; junction bases with no gene match: 4. Germline assignment: CDR1 MNHEY and CDR2 SMNVEV (reference sequence). As DNA, the CDR3 is TGTGCCAGCAAAGGGACAGGGGTGAATGAGCAGTTCTTC. It yields the protein CASKGTGVNEQFF.

This chain links TRBV5-1 with TRBJ1-2; 7 bases align to TRBD1. Germline V lookup: CDR1 SGHRS, CDR2 YFSETQ. V dropped 3 bases and J dropped 4; count of bases not matched to a gene: 3. This CDR3 contains 13 residues. In nucleotides, the CDR3 is TGCGCCAGCAGCTCAGACAGGGCCTATGGCTACACCTTC. This codes for CASSSDRAYGYTF.

The rearrangement uses TRBV5-4 and TRBJ2-7, with TRBD2 matching 8 bases. V gave up 4 bases and J gave up 5 bases; unmatched junction bases: 8. Germline CDR1 reads SGHNT; CDR2 reads YYREEE (reference sequence). CDR3 length: 14 residues. DNA of the CDR3: TGTGCCAGCAGCAGGCCGGGACTAGTGCACGAGCAGTACTTC. It codes for CASSRPGLVHEQYF.

The V gene is TRBV27, the J gene TRBJ2-1; TRBD2 matches 15 bases. Unmatched junction bases numbered 5, after V lost 3 bases and J lost 8 bases. The CDR3 runs to 16 residues. Germline CDR1 reads MNHEY; CDR2 reads SMNVEV (reference sequence). Here the CDR3 DNA reads TGTGCCAGCAGTTTGCGGACTAGCGGGAGGGGGGATGAGCAGTTCTTC. It is translated as CASSLRTSGRGDEQFF.

The rearrangement uses TRBV27 and TRBJ2-2; 11 bases agree with TRBD2. V lost 5 bases and J lost 6; bases outside the gene matches: 2. Per the germline V gene, CDR1 is MNHEY and CDR2 is SMNVEV (reference sequence). CDR3 length: 14 amino acids. In DNA, the CDR3 is TGTGCCAGCAGTGGGGGACTAGCGGCCGGGGAGCTGTTTTTT. Residues: CASSGGLAAGELFF.

This rearrangement joins TRBV5-4 to TRBJ2-3; D is uncertain. Germline lookup yields CDR1 SGHNT and CDR2 YYREEE (reference sequence). Trimming pared 0 bases from V and 4 bases from J, leaving 15 bases between. The CDR3 has 16 amino acids. CDR3 coding DNA: TGTGCCAGCAGCTTGGTACAGCTTAGGACCCCAGATACGCAGTATTTT. Its translation is CASSLVQLRTPDTQYF.